One and the same sample provided the 14 T cell receptor beta chains below, sequenced in a study of T cell repertoires in cytomegalovirus infection. TCRdb reprocessed the reads via MiXCR and lists one record per CDR3 protein. The data hold around 710,000 distinct CDR3 sequences, with roughly 29% observed a single time. Antigen specificity for these receptors is unknown. Material: cultured CD8+ T cells from PBMCs, obtained from culture after CMV antigen stimulation. The receptor source for this set is a human donor in good health (CMV status not recorded). Some clones in this sample may be carry-over from other donors' samples.

This clonotype was seen only a few times. This rearrangement joins TRBV27 to TRBJ1-1, with D possibly being TRBD1 (6 bases). This CDR3 has 16 amino acids. Trimming stripped 0 bases from V and 1 base from J, with 12 bases between. Germline V gene data show CDR1 as MNHEY and CDR2 as SMNVEV (reference sequence). The CDR3 DNA is TGTGCCAGCAGTTTATCGGGGGGCGGGGGGAACACTGAAGCTTTCTTT. Amino acids: CASSLSGGGGNTEAFF.

This clonotype was seen a handful of times. The chain carries TRBV6-2 or TRBV6-3 and TRBJ1-2; D gene unclear. V was clipped by 1 base and J by 4 bases, with 4 bases between them. Germline CDR1 reads MNHEY; CDR2 reads SVGEGT. CDR3 length: 12 amino acids. The CDR3 region is CASSYLLYGYTF. DNA of the CDR3: TGTGCCAGCAGTTACTTGCTCTATGGCTACACCTTC.

This chain uses TRBV18 with TRBJ2-1; TRBD1 aligns across 9 bases. Germline V CDR1 and CDR2: KGHSH, LQKENI. Trimming removed 7 bases from V and 8 bases from J; junction bases left unmatched: 18. The CDR3 has 17 amino acids. The CDR3 protein is CASWGQGSFVNKDEQFF. DNA for the CDR3: TGTGCCAGCTGGGGACAGGGCTCCTTTGTCAACAAGGATGAGCAGTTCTTC.

The J gene is TRBJ1-3, the V gene TRBV20-1; TRBD1 aligns across 7 bases. This CDR3 comprises 13 residues. From germline, CDR1 is DFQATT and CDR2 SNEGSKA (reference sequence). V was pared by 5 bases and J by 3 bases, with 4 bases of the junction left unmatched. For the CDR3, the DNA is TGCAGTGCTCATGACAGGGTTGGAAACACCATATATTTT. It yields the protein CSAHDRVGNTIYF.

V gene TRBV7-9 combines with J gene TRBJ1-2; weak D call: TRBD1 (5 bases). The CDR3 runs to 16 residues. Germline V gene data show CDR1 as SEHNR and CDR2 as FQNEAQ (reference sequence). Between the trimmed V and J ends, which lost 5 bases and 0 bases, there was a span of 16 bases. The chain's CDR3 is CASSRSPGRANYGYTF. CDR3 nucleotides: TGTGCCAGCAGCCGGAGCCCGGGACGGGCTAACTATGGCTACACCTTC.

The sample holds a few counts of this clonotype. The chain is built from TRBV20-1 and TRBJ2-2, with 11 positions matching TRBD1. The CDR3 covers 14 residues. Germline loops: CDR1 DFQATT, CDR2 SNEGSKA (reference sequence). After removal of 6 bases from V and 5 bases from J, the junction contained 5 bases not matched to a gene. CDR3 sequence reads: CSARDRGGTGELFF. CDR3 DNA sequence: TGCAGTGCACGGGACAGGGGGGGAACCGGGGAGCTGTTTTTT.

This clonotype was seen only a few times. The rearrangement links TRBV6-5 to TRBJ2-1; D tentatively reads TRBD1 or TRBD2 (5 bases each). The CDR3 loop spans 15 amino acids. Trimming took 4 bases from V and 4 from J, leaving 14 bases between them. Germline-derived CDR1 and CDR2 are MNHEY and SVGAGI. The CDR3 sequence: CASSSGTEDYNEQFF. CDR3 coding DNA: TGTGCCAGCAGTTCCGGGACGGAGGATTACAATGAGCAGTTCTTC.

The V call is TRBV7-6, the J call TRBJ2-2, with TRBD1 identical over 9 bases. Germline V gives CDR1 SGHVS, CDR2 FNYEAQ. Unmatched junction bases numbered 4, after V lost 1 base and J lost 4 bases. This CDR3 region has 16 residues. In DNA, the CDR3 is TGTGCCAGCAGCTTAGTCGGGACAGGGTTCACCGGGGAGCTGTTTTTT. Protein product: CASSLVGTGFTGELFF.

The J gene is TRBJ2-1, the V gene TRBV4-3; possibly TRBD1 or TRBD2 for D (5 bases each). The V gene lost 3 bases and the J gene lost 2 bases, with 17 bases spanning the gap. This CDR3 has 17 residues. Germline CDR1 and CDR2: LGHNA and YSLEER. Here the CDR3 reads CASSQAGTVTPYNEQFF. In DNA form, the CDR3 reads TGCGCCAGCAGCCAGGCCGGGACCGTTACTCCCTACAATGAGCAGTTCTTC.

The rearrangement joins TRBV7-4 to TRBJ1-5; TRBD1 is a possible D gene (5 bases). This CDR3 region has 14 residues. In germline, CDR1 is SGHVT, CDR2 SQSDAQ. The V end lost 6 bases, the J end lost 0 bases, and 9 bases lay between the germline ends. CDR3 in amino acids: CASSSTDSNQPQHF. The CDR3 nucleotides read TGTGCCAGCAGTTCGACAGATAGCAATCAGCCCCAGCATTTT.

This clonotype was counted at least ten times. The chain uses TRBV7-2 and TRBJ2-1; D is possibly TRBD1 (6 bases). The germline V gene encodes CDR1 SGHTA and CDR2 FQGNSA. The CDR3 loop spans 13 amino acids. Trimming shortened V by 1 base and J by 6 bases, and 7 bases separated the two germline ends. The DNA of the CDR3 is TGTGCCAGCAGCTTAGGGGGGCTCAATGAGCAGTTCTTC. It translates to CASSLGGLNEQFF. The whole variable domain, filled in from reference TRBV7-2 and TRBJ2-1, reads GAGVSQSPSNKVTEKGKDVELRCDPISGHTALYWYRQSLGQGLEFLIYFQGNSAPDKSGLPSDRFSAERTGGSVSTLTIQRTQQEDSAVYLCASSLGGLNEQFFGPGTRLTVL.

This clonotype was recorded a few times. This chain connects TRBV5-1 to TRBJ2-5; 9 bases are a match to TRBD2. With V trimmed by 1 base and J by 5 bases, 18 bases remained unmatched. CDR3 length equals 19 residues. CDR1 SGHRS and CDR2 YFSETQ come from the germline V gene. CDR3 protein: CASSLSLAGNPQFLETQYF. Here the CDR3 DNA reads TGCGCCAGCAGCTTGAGTCTAGCGGGGAACCCGCAGTTTCTGGAGACCCAGTACTTC.

The V call is TRBV4-1, the J call TRBJ2-1; tentative D call: TRBD1 (5 bases). Germline loops: CDR1 MGHRA, CDR2 YSYEKL. Trimming took 0 bases from V and 5 from J, leaving 14 bases between them. The CDR3 runs 16 residues. The CDR3 reads CASSQDQGSRHNEQFF. CDR3 coding DNA: TGCGCCAGCAGCCAAGATCAGGGCTCCAGGCACAATGAGCAGTTCTTC.

This clonotype was counted only a few times. The CDR3 DNA reads as TGTGCCAGCAGCTCTTCGACAGGGGATGAAAAACTGTTTTTT. This sequence encodes CASSSSTGDEKLFF. The chain is built from TRBV7-9 and TRBJ1-4, with 8 bases aligning to TRBD1. The CDR3 contains 14 residues. Germline V gene data show CDR1 as SEHNR and CDR2 as FQNEAQ (reference sequence). V was clipped by 4 bases and J by 6 bases; unmatched bases: 4.